What follows are 15 T cell receptor beta chains derived from one specimen sequenced in a study of cytomegalovirus exposure and HLA in healthy donors (dated by TCRdb to 2016 to 2017). Library generation was performed with the immunoSEQ multiplex PCR assay. A mixture of 60 forward primers for TCR Vbeta segments and 13 reverse primers for TCR Jbeta segments was used in the multiplex PCR. The table comes from immuneACCESS by way of TCRdb, which keeps in-frame sequences with V and J called. Part of the clones is missing from these tables; in studies checked, under half for an unresolved V gene and the rest for unknown reasons. Across this sample there are 150,000 to 180,000 clones, with around 81% seen only once. The ten largest clones take up approximately 5.6% of the sample. Sequenced sample: PBMCs. The receptors derive from a woman aged 35 to 49 in good health and CMV-seropositive.

This chain uses TRBV18 with TRBJ2-7; no clear D. The CDR3 is 13 amino acids. Germline CDR1 is KGHSH and CDR2 is LQKENI. Trimming stripped 3 bases from V and 5 bases from J, with 11 bases between. CDR3 coding DNA: TGTGCCAGCTCACCCACTAAGACCCACGAGCAGTACTTC. This translates into CASSPTKTHEQYF.

This rearrangement joins TRBV5-6 to TRBJ2-7, with TRBD2 matching over 11 bases. This CDR3 comprises 15 residues. From germline, CDR1 is SGHDT and CDR2 YYEEEE. The V segment lost 4 bases and the J segment 3 bases; nucleotides outside the gene matches: 6. The chain's CDR3 is CASSSGTSGNYEQYF. In nucleotides, the CDR3 is TGTGCCAGCAGCAGCGGGACTAGCGGTAACTACGAGCAGTACTTC. The full variable domain, completed using reference TRBV5-6 and TRBJ2-7, is DAGVTQSPTHLIKTRGQQVTLRCSPKSGHDTVSWYQQALGQGPQFIFQYYEEEERQRGNFPDRFSGHQFPNYSSELNVNALLLGDSALYLCASSSGTSGNYEQYFGPGTRLTVT.

V usage is TRBV7-8 and J usage is TRBJ2-1; possible D gene TRBD2, 5 bases. Trimming pared 1 base from V and 8 bases from J, leaving 9 bases between. The V gene's germline CDR1 is SGHVS and CDR2 FQNEAQ. This CDR3 is 13 amino acids long. The CDR3 spells CASSLGRGDEQFF. For the CDR3, the DNA is TGTGCCAGCAGCTTAGGACGGGGAGATGAGCAGTTCTTC.

This clone was seen a handful of times. This rearrangement joins TRBV7-2 to TRBJ2-5; no reliable D call. V was trimmed by 3 bases and J by 9 bases, leaving 11 bases between them. The CDR3 runs to 12 residues. Germline CDR1 and CDR2: SGHTA and FQGNSA. The chain's CDR3 is CASSFTRYAQYF. CDR3 sequence (DNA): TGTGCCAGCAGCTTTACCCGGTATGCCCAGTACTTC.

The rearrangement links TRBV7-6 to TRBJ2-7; TRBD1 agrees at 8 bases. The junction had 3 bases not matched to a gene; V was cut back by 2 bases and J by 3 bases. Germline assignment: CDR1 SGHVS and CDR2 FNYEAQ. This CDR3 contains 14 residues. CDR3 loop: CASSLTGQGYEQYF. In nucleotides, the CDR3 is TGTGCCAGCAGCTTAACTGGACAGGGCTACGAGCAGTACTTC.

The chain combines TRBV11-2 with TRBJ2-1; TRBD2 matches 9 bases. CDR1 and CDR2 (germline): SGHAT, FQNNGV. J gave up 9 bases and V 5 bases, and 17 bases lay outside the gene matches. The CDR3 loop spans 17 amino acids. The CDR3 spells CASSHWTGLAGVGEQFF. Written as DNA, the CDR3 is TGTGCCAGCAGCCACTGGACAGGCTTAGCGGGAGTGGGTGAGCAGTTCTTC.

The genes are TRBV9 and TRBJ2-1; 7 positions agree with TRBD1. Germline CDR1 and CDR2: SGDLS and YYNGEE. V shed 0 bases and J 1 base; nucleotides not matched to a gene: 1. The length of the CDR3 is 15 residues. CDR3 coding DNA: TGTGCCAGCAGCGTAGAGGGGGCATCCTACAATGAGCAGTTCTTC. Encoded protein: CASSVEGASYNEQFF.

This clone has a handful of counts. The rearrangement uses TRBV6-1 and TRBJ1-4; D is perhaps TRBD1 (5 bases). Germline lookup yields CDR1 MNHNS and CDR2 SASEGT. The V gene lost 4 bases and the J gene lost 8 bases, with 14 bases spanning the gap. The CDR3 extends over 14 amino acids. The CDR3 DNA reads TGTGCCAGCAGTGGGGGCGTAATGGGGGAAAAACTGTTTTTT. It specifies CASSGGVMGEKLFF.

This chain links TRBV5-1 with TRBJ2-1; no definite D call. Germline-derived CDR1 and CDR2 are SGHRS and YFSETQ. V was shortened by 4 bases and J by 8 bases, with 19 bases between the two germline ends. This CDR3 region has 15 residues. DNA for the CDR3: TGCGCCAGCAGCCGGAGCCTCTACGCTATCGATGAGCAGTTCTTC. It yields the protein CASSRSLYAIDEQFF.

This clone was observed a handful of times. The CDR3 DNA reads TGTGCCACCAGCAGAGACCACCCGGGGTCTGGGGTGCGTCGGGTAACTAATGAAAAACTGTTTTTT. This codes for CATSRDHPGSGVRRVTNEKLFF. The rearrangement links TRBV15 to TRBJ1-4; D not certain. Between the trimmed V and J ends, which lost 0 bases and 1 base, there was a span of 27 bases. Germline-derived CDR1 and CDR2 are LNHNV and YYDKDF (reference sequence). CDR3 length: 22 amino acids.

This clone was counted between two and nine times. The chain carries TRBV14 and TRBJ2-1; no firm D call. The CDR3 contains 13 residues. The germline V gene encodes CDR1 SGHDN and CDR2 FVKESK. Trimming left V 2 bases short and J 7 bases short, with 9 bases between. The CDR3 DNA reads TGTGCCAGCAGCCAATTAATATTGAATGAGCAGTTCTTC. Translation: CASSQLILNEQFF.

This chain uses TRBV18 with TRBJ2-5, with D maybe TRBD2 (6 bases). Trimming removed 6 bases at V and 2 bases at J, with 19 bases between. The CDR3 totals 16 residues. From germline, CDR1 is KGHSH and CDR2 LQKENI. For the CDR3, the DNA is TGTGCCAGCTCTACATCCTCTGGGGGAGGTCAAGAGACCCAGTACTTC. It encodes CASSTSSGGGQETQYF.

The V call is TRBV23-1, the J call TRBJ1-4, with D perhaps TRBD1 (5 bases). TRBV23-1 is classed as an ORF, of uncertain function. The germline V and J ends were trimmed by 3 bases and 16 bases, with 12 bases remaining between them. The CDR3 extends over 11 amino acids. The CDR3 nucleotides read TGCGCCAGCAGTCAGTCCCCCCAGGGGTTTTTT. Translated: CASSQSPQGFF.

The chain combines TRBV20-1 with TRBJ2-5; possibly TRBD1 for D (5 bases). Trimming cost V 4 bases and J 4 bases, with 7 bases left between them. From germline, CDR1 is DFQATT and CDR2 SNEGSKA (reference sequence). This CDR3 has 11 residues. CDR3 sequence reads: CSAMQGETQYF. The CDR3 bases are TGCAGTGCTATGCAGGGAGAGACCCAGTACTTC.

This rearrangement joins TRBV30 to TRBJ2-1, with TRBD2 matching 10 bases. Germline CDR1 GTSNPN, CDR2 SVGIG (reference sequence). V shed 7 bases and J 8 bases; nucleotides not matched to a gene: 11. The CDR3 spans 14 residues. The CDR3 sequence is CASPASGSRDEQFF. DNA of the CDR3: TGTGCCTCCCCGGCTAGCGGGAGTCGCGATGAGCAGTTCTTC.